Listed below are T cell receptor beta chains from one sample, sequenced in a study of T-cell reconstitution after alpha-beta-depleted transplantation in children. TCRdb reprocessed the PCR reads via MiXCR and lists one record per CDR3 protein. The table has about 300,000 distinct CDR3 sequences, over 9.5% seen once. The source material was PBMCs, sampled before TCRalphabeta/CD19-depleted stem cell transplant. The receptors come from a boy in the first two years of life with acute myeloid leukemia, due to receive a stem cell transplant. CDR3s include the opening cysteine and the closing phenylalanine or tryptophan. The order of the fields is V gene, clone size, J gene, D gene, CDR3 protein, CDR3 DNA. D genes are given only for firm matches. Not every row has a clone size; where given, it reads once, few, many or a size class.

>TRBV7-9|many|TRBJ1-1|.
CASRGSGAEAFF
TGTGCCAGCAGGGGGTCAGGGGCTGAAGCTTTCTTT
>TRBV5-4|many|TRBJ2-5|TRBD1
CASSSTGQGASPSRTTQYF
TGTGCCAGCAGCTCTACCGGACAGGGGGCGAGCCCCAGTCGGACCACCCAGTACTTC
>TRBV20-1|many|TRBJ1-5|.
CSAREGIHQPQHF
TGCAGTGCTAGAGAGGGGATCCATCAGCCCCAGCATTTT
>TRBV20-1|many|TRBJ1-4|TRBD1
CSATNRQGWEKLFF
TGCAGTGCAACAAATCGACAGGGGTGGGAAAAACTGTTTTTT
>TRBV29-1|.|TRBJ1-1|.
CSVVVTGNTEAFF
TGCAGCGTTGTGGTGACGGGGAACACTGAAGCTTTCTTT
>TRBV6-2/TRBV6-3|.|TRBJ2-2|.
CASSYCAGELFF
TGTGCCAGCAGTTACTGCGCCGGGGAGCTGTTTTTT
>TRBV7-3|many|TRBJ2-3|.
CASSLTGGLTDTQYF
TGTGCCAGCAGCTTAACCGGGGGCCTCACAGATACGCAGTATTTT
>TRBV7-9|many|TRBJ1-2|.
CASSFENGYTF
TGTGCCAGCAGCTTCGAGAATGGCTACACCTTC
>TRBV5-1|many|TRBJ2-7|.
CASSLSGASGYEQYF
TGCGCCAGCAGCTTGTCGGGGGCTAGCGGTTACGAGCAGTACTTC
>TRBV11-3|many|TRBJ2-7|.
CASSFKDYEQYF
TGTGCCAGCAGCTTCAAGGACTACGAGCAGTACTTC
>TRBV28|many|TRBJ2-7|.
CASSSPPGPSSHEQYF
TGTGCCAGCAGTTCCCCCCCGGGACCGAGTTCCCACGAGCAGTACTTC
>TRBV5-1|many|TRBJ2-3|.
CASSSGDRRTDTQYF
TGCGCCAGCAGCTCGGGGGATCGGCGTACAGATACGCAGTATTTT
>TRBV5-4|many|TRBJ2-3|TRBD1
CASSPGSGQGARTQYF
TGTGCCAGCAGCCCAGGCTCTGGACAGGGGGCTCGTACGCAGTATTTT
>TRBV4-3|few|TRBJ2-1|TRBD2
CASSQEIAGPYNEQFF
TGCGCCAGCAGCCAAGAAATAGCGGGCCCCTACAATGAGCAGTTCTTC
>TRBV12-5|many|TRBJ2-1|.
CASGLAPVDAGLSYNEQFF
TGTGCTAGTGGTTTGGCCCCCGTCGACGCAGGACTCTCCTACAATGAGCAGTTCTTC